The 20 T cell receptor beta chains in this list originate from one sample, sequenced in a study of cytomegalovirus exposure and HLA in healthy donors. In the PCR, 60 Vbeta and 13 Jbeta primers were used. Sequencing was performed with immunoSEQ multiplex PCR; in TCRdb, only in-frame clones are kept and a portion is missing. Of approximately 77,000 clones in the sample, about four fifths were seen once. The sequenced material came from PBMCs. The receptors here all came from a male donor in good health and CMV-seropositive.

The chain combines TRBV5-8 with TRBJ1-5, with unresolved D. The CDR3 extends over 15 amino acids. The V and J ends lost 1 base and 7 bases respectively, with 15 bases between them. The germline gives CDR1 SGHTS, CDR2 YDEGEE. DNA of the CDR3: TGTGCCAGCAGCTTGATGAGGGCGGATGGACAGCCCCAGCATTTT. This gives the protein CASSLMRADGQPQHF.

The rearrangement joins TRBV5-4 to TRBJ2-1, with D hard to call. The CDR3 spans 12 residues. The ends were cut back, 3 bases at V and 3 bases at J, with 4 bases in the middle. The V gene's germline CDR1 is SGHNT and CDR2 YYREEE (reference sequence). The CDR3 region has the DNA TGTGCCAGCAGCTCCTTCTACAATGAGCAGTTCTTC. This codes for CASSSFYNEQFF.

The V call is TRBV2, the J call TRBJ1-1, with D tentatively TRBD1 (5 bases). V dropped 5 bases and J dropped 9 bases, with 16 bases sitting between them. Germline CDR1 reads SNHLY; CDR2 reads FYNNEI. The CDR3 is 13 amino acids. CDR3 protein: CASSPEAGHKAFF. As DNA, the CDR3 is TGTGCCAGCAGTCCCGAGGCAGGGCATAAAGCTTTCTTT. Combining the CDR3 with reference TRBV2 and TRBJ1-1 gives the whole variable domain EPEVTQTPSHQVTQMGQEVILRCVPISNHLYFYWYRQILGQKVEFLVSFYNNEISEKSEIFDDQFSVERPDGSNFTLKIRSTKLEDSAMYFCASSPEAGHKAFFGQGTRLTVV.

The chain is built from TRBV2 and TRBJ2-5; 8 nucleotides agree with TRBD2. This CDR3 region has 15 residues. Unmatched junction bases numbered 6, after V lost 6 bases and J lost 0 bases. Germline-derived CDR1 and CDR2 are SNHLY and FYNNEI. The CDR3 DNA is TGTGCCAGCAGACTTAGCGGGGTTAACCAAGAGACCCAGTACTTC. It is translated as CASRLSGVNQETQYF.

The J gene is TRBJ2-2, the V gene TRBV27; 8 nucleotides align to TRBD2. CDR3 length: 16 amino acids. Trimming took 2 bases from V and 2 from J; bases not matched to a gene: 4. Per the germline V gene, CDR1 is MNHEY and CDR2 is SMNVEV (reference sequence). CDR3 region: CASSLTGGPNTGELFF. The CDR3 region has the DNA TGTGCCAGCAGTTTAACGGGGGGGCCAAACACCGGGGAGCTGTTTTTT.

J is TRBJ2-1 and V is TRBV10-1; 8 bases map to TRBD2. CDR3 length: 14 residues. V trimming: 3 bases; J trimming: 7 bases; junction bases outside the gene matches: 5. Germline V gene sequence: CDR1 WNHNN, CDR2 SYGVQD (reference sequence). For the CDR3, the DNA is TGCGCCAGCAGTGAAAGAACTAGCGGAAATGAGCAGTTCTTC. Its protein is CASSERTSGNEQFF.

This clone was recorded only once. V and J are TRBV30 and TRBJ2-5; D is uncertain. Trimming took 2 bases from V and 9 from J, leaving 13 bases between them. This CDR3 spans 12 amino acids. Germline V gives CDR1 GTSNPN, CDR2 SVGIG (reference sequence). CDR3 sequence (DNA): TGTGCCTGGAGTTTGGGCGAATGGGCCCAGTACTTC. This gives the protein CAWSLGEWAQYF.

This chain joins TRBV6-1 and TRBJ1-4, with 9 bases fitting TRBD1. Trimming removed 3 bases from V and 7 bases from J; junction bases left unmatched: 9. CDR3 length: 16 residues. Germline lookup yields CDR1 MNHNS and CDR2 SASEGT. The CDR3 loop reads CASSDKQGAIGEKLFF. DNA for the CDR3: TGTGCCAGCAGTGACAAACAGGGGGCAATTGGTGAAAAACTGTTTTTT.

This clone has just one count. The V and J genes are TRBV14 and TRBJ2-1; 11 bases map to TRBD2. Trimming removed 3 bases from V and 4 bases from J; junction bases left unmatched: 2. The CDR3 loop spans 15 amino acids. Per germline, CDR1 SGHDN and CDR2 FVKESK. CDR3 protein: CASSQVAGGYNEQFF. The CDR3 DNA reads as TGTGCCAGCAGCCAGGTAGCGGGAGGGTACAATGAGCAGTTCTTC.

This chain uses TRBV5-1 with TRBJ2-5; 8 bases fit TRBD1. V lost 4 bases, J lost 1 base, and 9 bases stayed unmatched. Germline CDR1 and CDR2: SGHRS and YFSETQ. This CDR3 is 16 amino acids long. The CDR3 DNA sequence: TGCGCCAGCAGCACTAGGACAGGGTGGCGCCAAGAGACCCAGTACTTC. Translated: CASSTRTGWRQETQYF.

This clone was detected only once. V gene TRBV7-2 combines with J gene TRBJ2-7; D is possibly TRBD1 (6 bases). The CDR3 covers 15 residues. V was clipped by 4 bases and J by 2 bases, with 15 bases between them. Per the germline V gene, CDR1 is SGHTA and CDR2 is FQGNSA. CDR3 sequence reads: CASSSAGTQTYEQYF. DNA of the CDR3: TGTGCCAGCAGCTCCGCCGGGACACAGACCTACGAGCAGTACTTC.

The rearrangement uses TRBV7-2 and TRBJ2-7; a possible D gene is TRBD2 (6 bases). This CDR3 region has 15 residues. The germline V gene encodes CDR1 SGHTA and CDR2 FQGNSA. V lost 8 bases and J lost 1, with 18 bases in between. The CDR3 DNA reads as TGTGCCAGCCGCACCTCGGCCCGGGGGTCCTACGAGCAGTACTTC. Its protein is CASRTSARGSYEQYF.

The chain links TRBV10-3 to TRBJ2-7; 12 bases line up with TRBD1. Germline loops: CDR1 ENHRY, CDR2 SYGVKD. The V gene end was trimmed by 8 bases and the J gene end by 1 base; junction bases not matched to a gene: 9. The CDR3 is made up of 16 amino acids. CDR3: CAISGTGGVRSYEQYF. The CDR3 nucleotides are TGTGCCATCTCCGGGACAGGGGGCGTCCGTTCCTACGAGCAGTACTTC.

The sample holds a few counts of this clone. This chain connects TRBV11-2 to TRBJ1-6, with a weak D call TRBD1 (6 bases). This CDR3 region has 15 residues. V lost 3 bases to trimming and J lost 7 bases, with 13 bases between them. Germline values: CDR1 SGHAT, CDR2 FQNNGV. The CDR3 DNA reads TGTGCCAGCAGCTTCATGGACAGTCCAAATTCACCCCTCCACTTT. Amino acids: CASSFMDSPNSPLHF.

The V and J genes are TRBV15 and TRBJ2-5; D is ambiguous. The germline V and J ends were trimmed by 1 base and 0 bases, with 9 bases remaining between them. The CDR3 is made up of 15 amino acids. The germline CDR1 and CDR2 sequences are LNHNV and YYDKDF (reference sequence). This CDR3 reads CATSRGGVYQETQYF. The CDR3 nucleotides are TGTGCCACCAGCAGAGGAGGAGTCTACCAAGAGACCCAGTACTTC. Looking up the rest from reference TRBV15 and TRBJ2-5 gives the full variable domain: DAMVIQNPRYQVTQFGKPVTLSCSQTLNHNVMYWYQQKSSQAPKLLFHYYDKDFNNEADTPDNFQSRRPNTSFCFLDIRSPGLGDTAMYLCATSRGGVYQETQYFGPGTRLLVL.

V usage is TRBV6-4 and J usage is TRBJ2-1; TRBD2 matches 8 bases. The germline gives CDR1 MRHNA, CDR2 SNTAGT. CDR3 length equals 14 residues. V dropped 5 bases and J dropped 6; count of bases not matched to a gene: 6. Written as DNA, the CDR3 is TGTGCCAGCAGTAAAATAGCGGGGTCCAATGAGCAGTTCTTC. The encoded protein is CASSKIAGSNEQFF.

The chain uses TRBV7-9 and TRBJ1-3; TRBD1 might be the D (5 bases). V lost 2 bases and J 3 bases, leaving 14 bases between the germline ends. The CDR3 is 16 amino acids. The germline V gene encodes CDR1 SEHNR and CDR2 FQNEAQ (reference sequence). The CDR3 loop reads CASSLRMGLNGNTIYF. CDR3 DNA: TGTGCCAGCAGCTTACGTATGGGGCTAAATGGAAACACCATATATTTT.

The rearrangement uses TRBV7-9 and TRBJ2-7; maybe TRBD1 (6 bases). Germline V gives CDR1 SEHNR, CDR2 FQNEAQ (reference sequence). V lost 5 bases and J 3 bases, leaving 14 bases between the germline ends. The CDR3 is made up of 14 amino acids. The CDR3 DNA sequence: TGTGCCAGCAGCCCCAGGGGCAGGGACTACGAGCAGTACTTC. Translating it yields CASSPRGRDYEQYF.

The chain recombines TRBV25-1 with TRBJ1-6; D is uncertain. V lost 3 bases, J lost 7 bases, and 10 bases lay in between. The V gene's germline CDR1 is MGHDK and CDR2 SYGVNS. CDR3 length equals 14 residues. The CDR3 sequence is CASSDGFPNSPLHF. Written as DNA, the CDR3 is TGTGCCAGCAGTGACGGGTTTCCCAATTCACCCCTCCACTTT.

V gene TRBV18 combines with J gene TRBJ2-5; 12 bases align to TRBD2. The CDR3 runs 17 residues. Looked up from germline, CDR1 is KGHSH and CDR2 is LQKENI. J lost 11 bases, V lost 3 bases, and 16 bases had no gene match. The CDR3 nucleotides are TGTGCCAGCTCACCGAGAATAGGACTAGCGGGAAAAGATGAGCAGTACTTC. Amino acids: CASSPRIGLAGKDEQYF.